This entry features one T cell receptor beta chain sequence. Sequence at one end of the junction differs from germline and may be a read error. This sample was taken from a study of tumor-infiltrating lymphocytes in primary liver carcinoma. Total RNA amounting to around 530 ng was the source from which TCR beta cDNA was made with a constant-region primer. Nested multiplex PCR, run for three rounds with slightly modified ARM-PCR, yielded TCR beta libraries. TCRdb fed the multiplex PCR reads into MiXCR, producing one record per CDR3 protein. The sample has roughly 190,000 distinct CDR3 sequences; approximately 80% are singletons. Scientists recovered RNA and DNA together from approximately 20-30 mg of unsorted bulk tissue. Source material: tumor tissue from primary liver carcinoma. This TCR derives from a man aged 40-49 years with primary liver carcinoma and hepatitis B virus infection.

The CDR3 DNA is TGCAGTGTTGAAGATATGACAGGGAGGTCGGAGACCCAGTACTTC. Encoded protein: CSVEDMTGRSETQYF. The V and J genes are TRBV29-1 and TRBJ2-5; perhaps TRBD1 as D (7 bases). Per germline, CDR1 SQVTM and CDR2 ANQGSEA. CDR3 length: 15 residues.